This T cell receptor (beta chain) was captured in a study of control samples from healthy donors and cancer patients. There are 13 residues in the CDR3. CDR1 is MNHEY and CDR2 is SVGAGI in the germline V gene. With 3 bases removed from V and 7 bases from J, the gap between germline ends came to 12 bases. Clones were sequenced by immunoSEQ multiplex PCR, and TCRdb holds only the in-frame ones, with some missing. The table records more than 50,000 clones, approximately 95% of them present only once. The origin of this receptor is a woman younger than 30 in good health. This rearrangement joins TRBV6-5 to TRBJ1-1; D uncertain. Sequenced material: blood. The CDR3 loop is CASSYVGKGEAFF. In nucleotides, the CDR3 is TGTGCCAGCAGTTATGTGGGAAAAGGTGAAGCTTTCTTT.